This is a list of T cell receptor beta chains from one sample in a study of neurological immune-mediated disorders. TCRdb passed the 5' RACE reads through MiXCR, listing each CDR3 protein once. The profile shows about 22,000 distinct CDR3 sequences, around 9.3% of them singletons. Source material: PBMCs. The receptors stem from a woman aged 55-70 years with HTLV-1-associated myelopathy (HAM/TSP). Each CDR3 is given with its conserved first and last residue. Fields, in order: clone size, J gene, D gene, V gene, CDR3 protein, CDR3 DNA. The D gene is left open where the match is weak. Clone size is shown for a subset of rows, as once, few, many or a class of expanded clone.

>few|TRBJ1-5|-|TRBV20-1
CSARDPKGGRQPQHF
TGCAGTGCTAGAGATCCAAAAGGAGGGAGGCAGCCCCAGCATTTT
>many|TRBJ2-3|-|TRBV5-1
CASSLVGGPISDTQYF
TGCGCCAGCAGCTTGGTTGGAGGCCCCATCTCGGATACGCAGTATTTT
>many|TRBJ2-1|-|TRBV20-1
CSARLADLGDNEQFF
TGCAGTGCTAGACTGGCGGACCTAGGGGACAATGAGCAGTTCTTC
>many|TRBJ1-5|-|TRBV4-1
CASSQVPGKGNNQPQHF
TGCGCCAGCAGCCAAGTCCCGGGTAAAGGTAACAATCAGCCCCAGCATTTT
>-|TRBJ1-1|-|TRBV18
CARSSLSDRDGSEAFF
TGTGCCAGATCAAGCCTAAGTGATCGGGACGGATCGGAAGCTTTCTTT
>many|TRBJ1-5|TRBD1|TRBV15
CATSGDRALYSNQPQHF
TGTGCCACCAGCGGGGACAGGGCGCTTTATAGCAATCAGCCCCAGCATTTT
>-|TRBJ1-1|-|TRBV7-2
CASSLARFAGNTEAFF
TGTGCCAGCAGCTTAGCGCGGTTTGCAGGAAACACTGAAGCTTTCTTT
>medium-sized|TRBJ1-2|-|TRBV5-1
CASSPGRPNYGYTF
TGCGCCAGCAGCCCTGGACGGCCCAACTATGGCTACACCTTC
>many|TRBJ1-3|TRBD1|TRBV20-1
CSARDHGRGPNTIYF
TGCAGTGCTAGAGATCACGGCAGGGGGCCCAACACCATATATTTT
>many|TRBJ1-2|-|TRBV5-1
CASSLDGGRGYGYTF
TGCGCCAGCAGCTTGGATGGGGGACGTGGCTATGGCTACACCTTC
>many|TRBJ2-7|-|TRBV20-1
CSARDGGGYEQYF
TGCAGTGCTAGGGACGGGGGCGGCTACGAGCAGTACTTC
>many|TRBJ1-4|-|TRBV20-1
CSANPTIHEGQSSNEKLFF
TGCAGTGCCAATCCCACAATACACGAAGGACAGTCTTCTAATGAAAAACTGTTTTTT
>many|TRBJ2-3|-|TRBV6-6
CASSPSRISSPDTQYF
TGTGCCAGCAGCCCCAGCCGGATCAGCAGCCCAGATACGCAGTATTTT
>-|TRBJ2-7|TRBD1|TRBV27
CASRSLEGATYEQYF
TGTGCCAGCAGGTCACTAGAGGGGGCAACCTACGAGCAGTACTTC
>many|TRBJ1-2|-|TRBV5-1
CASSPSRAQGGFGYTF
TGCGCCAGCAGCCCCTCTCGGGCCCAGGGAGGATTCGGCTACACCTTC
>many|TRBJ1-2|-|TRBV6-1
CASRTDMRAAGYTF
TGTGCCAGCAGGACCGACATGCGGGCGGCTGGCTACACCTTC
>many|TRBJ2-1|TRBD2|TRBV11-2
CASSRGAGGQYNEQFF
TGTGCCAGCAGCCGGGGGGCGGGGGGGCAGTACAATGAGCAGTTCTTC
>many|TRBJ2-3|-|TRBV7-8
CASSLLQGTRGDTQYF
TGTGCCAGCAGCTTATTACAGGGAACCCGGGGCGATACGCAGTATTTT